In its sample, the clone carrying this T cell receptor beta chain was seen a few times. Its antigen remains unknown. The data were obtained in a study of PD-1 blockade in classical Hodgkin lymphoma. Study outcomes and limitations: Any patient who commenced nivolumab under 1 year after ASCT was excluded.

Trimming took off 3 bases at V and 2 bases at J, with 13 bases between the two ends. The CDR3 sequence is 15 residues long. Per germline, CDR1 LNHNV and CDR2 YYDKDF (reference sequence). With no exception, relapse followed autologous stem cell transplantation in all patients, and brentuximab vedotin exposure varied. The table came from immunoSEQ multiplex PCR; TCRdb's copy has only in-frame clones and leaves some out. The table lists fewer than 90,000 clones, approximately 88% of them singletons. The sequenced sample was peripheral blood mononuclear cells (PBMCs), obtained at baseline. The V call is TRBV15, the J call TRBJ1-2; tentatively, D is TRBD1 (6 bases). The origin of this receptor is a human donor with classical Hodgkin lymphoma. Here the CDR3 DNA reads TGTGCCACCAGCAGGGGATCAGGACAGAACTATGGCTACACCTTC. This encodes CATSRGSGQNYGYTF. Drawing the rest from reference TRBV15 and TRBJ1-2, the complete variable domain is DAMVIQNPRYQVTQFGKPVTLSCSQTLNHNVMYWYQQKSSQAPKLLFHYYDKDFNNEADTPDNFQSRRPNTSFCFLDIRSPGLGDTAMYLCATSRGSGQNYGYTFGSGTRLTVV.